Following are 25 T cell receptor beta chains from one sample sequenced in a study of blood T cell repertoires in COVID-19. The assay was immunoSEQ multiplex PCR, and TCRdb's table has in-frame clones only and misses some. This table holds approximately 100,000 clones, 80% to 85% found once. Sequencing was carried out using peripheral blood. Receptor source: a man aged 60-69 years with acute or convalescent COVID-19.

J is TRBJ1-1 and V is TRBV18; D remains unclear. The CDR3 runs 13 residues. The V gene lost 2 bases and the J gene lost 7 bases, with 11 bases spanning the gap. From germline, CDR1 is KGHSH and CDR2 LQKENI. The CDR3 DNA reads as TGTGCCAGCTCACCAAGAGAGGAGAGTGAAGCTTTCTTT. Its protein is CASSPREESEAFF.

This chain links TRBV2 with TRBJ2-7; D is unresolved. The CDR3 is 10 amino acids. CDR1 is SNHLY, CDR2 FYNNEI, per germline. V was shortened by 7 bases and J by 5 bases, with 6 bases between the two germline ends. The CDR3 protein is CASTLNEQYF. The CDR3 nucleotides are TGTGCCAGCACCTTAAACGAGCAGTACTTC.

This chain links TRBV9 with TRBJ1-1; 7 nucleotides agree with TRBD1. CDR1 is SGDLS and CDR2 is YYNGEE in the germline V gene. The CDR3 spans 15 residues. Trimming cost V 0 bases and J 4 bases; bases outside gene matches: 6. DNA of the CDR3: TGTGCCAGCAGCGTAGGAAAGGGGGCAGGCACTGAAGCTTTCTTT. Translated: CASSVGKGAGTEAFF. The entire variable domain, with the rest obtained from reference TRBV9 and TRBJ1-1, is as follows: DSGVTQTPKHLITATGQRVTLRCSPRSGDLSVYWYQQSLDQGLQFLIQYYNGEERAKGNILERFSAQQFPDLHSELNLSSLELGDSALYFCASSVGKGAGTEAFFGQGTRLTVV.

The V and J genes are TRBV6-6 and TRBJ1-6; 8 bases are a match to TRBD1. V dropped 7 bases and J dropped 5; count of bases not matched to a gene: 7. Germline CDR1 MNHNY, CDR2 SVGAGI (reference sequence). The CDR3 covers 15 residues. The CDR3 DNA reads TGTGCCAGCACCACGGACAGGGCCCATAATTCACCCCTCCACTTT. This encodes CASTTDRAHNSPLHF.

This chain joins TRBV9 and TRBJ2-1; TRBD2 matches at 14 bases. The CDR3 totals 15 residues. The germline gives CDR1 SGDLS, CDR2 YYNGEE. V lost 2 bases and J lost 8; bases outside the gene matches: 3. The CDR3 sequence is CASSVQTSGGDEQFF. CDR3 bases: TGTGCCAGCAGCGTTCAGACTAGCGGGGGGGATGAGCAGTTCTTC.

The gene calls are TRBV6-1 and TRBJ2-3, with D perhaps matching TRBD2 (7 bases). The V gene lost 0 bases and the J gene lost 7 bases, with 11 bases spanning the gap. The CDR3 runs to 14 residues. CDR1 and CDR2 from the germline V gene are MNHNS and SASEGT. In DNA, the CDR3 is TGTGCCAGCAGTGAAGCGGGGGGGCCGCATACGCAGTATTTT. Amino acid sequence: CASSEAGGPHTQYF.

The rearrangement uses TRBV3-1 (or the pseudogene TRBV3-2) and TRBJ1-1, with D perhaps TRBD1 (6 bases). Trimming left V 4 bases short and J 6 bases short, with 18 bases between. Germline-derived CDR1 and CDR2 are LGHDT and YNNKEL (reference sequence). The CDR3 is 15 residues long. The CDR3 region has the DNA TGTGCCAGCAGCCGAGGAGGGGGGGGCGCGGCTGAAGCTTTCTTT. This gives the protein CASSRGGGGAAEAFF.

This clone was seen a handful of times. The rearrangement joins TRBV27 to TRBJ1-2; 8 bases are shared with TRBD1. V was pared by 1 base and J by 4 bases, with 5 bases of the junction left unmatched. The CDR3 length is 15 residues. Germline-derived CDR1 and CDR2 are MNHEY and SMNVEV (reference sequence). The CDR3 DNA reads as TGTGCCAGCAGTTTATTAGGACAGGGTATCTATGGCTACACCTTC. This translates into CASSLLGQGIYGYTF.

The chain combines TRBV9 with TRBJ1-1; TRBD1 aligns across 10 bases. Losses at the gene ends were 4 bases for V and 6 bases for J; bases not matched to a gene: 6. This CDR3 contains 14 residues. CDR1 is SGDLS, CDR2 YYNGEE, per germline. CDR3 sequence (DNA): TGTGCCAGCAGCCTCGGACAGGGGGAAGCTGAAGCTTTCTTT. Protein product: CASSLGQGEAEAFF.

This chain joins TRBV18 and TRBJ2-2; 7 bases agree with TRBD1. Germline-derived CDR1 and CDR2 are KGHSH and LQKENI. The CDR3 spans 17 residues. The J segment lost 2 bases and the V segment lost 0 bases, leaving 6 bases of the junction unmatched. CDR3 DNA: TGTGCCAGCTCACCACCCCGATCAGGGGGAAACACCGGGGAGCTGTTTTTT. It encodes CASSPPRSGGNTGELFF. The complete variable domain, with remaining parts taken from reference TRBV18 and TRBJ2-2, reads NAGVMQNPRHLVRRRGQEARLRCSPMKGHSHVYWYRQLPEEGLKFMVYLQKENIIDESGMPKERFSAEFPKEGPSILRIQQVVRGDSAAYFCASSPPRSGGNTGELFFGEGSRLTVL.

The chain carries TRBV9 and TRBJ2-3, with a possible D match to TRBD1 (5 bases). The CDR3 contains 15 residues. V dropped 0 bases and J dropped 3 bases, with 11 bases sitting between them. Per germline, CDR1 SGDLS and CDR2 YYNGEE. CDR3 sequence reads: CASSVDSRTTDTQYF. The CDR3, as DNA: TGTGCCAGCAGCGTAGACTCCAGGACAACAGATACGCAGTATTTT.

The chain has TRBV18 and TRBJ1-5; 9 bases fit TRBD1. V lost 4 bases to trimming and J lost 2 bases; unmatched junction nucleotides: 3. This CDR3 has 15 residues. The V gene's germline CDR1 is KGHSH and CDR2 LQKENI. The CDR3 region is CASSLWDRGNQPQHF. The CDR3, as DNA: TGTGCCAGCTCACTTTGGGACAGGGGCAATCAGCCCCAGCATTTT. The whole variable domain, remainder taken from reference TRBV18 and TRBJ1-5, is NAGVMQNPRHLVRRRGQEARLRCSPMKGHSHVYWYRQLPEEGLKFMVYLQKENIIDESGMPKERFSAEFPKEGPSILRIQQVVRGDSAAYFCASSLWDRGNQPQHFGDGTRLSIL.

V and J are TRBV12-3 or TRBV12-4 and TRBJ1-2; D is uncertain. The CDR3 loop spans 11 amino acids. V was clipped by 5 bases and J by 2 bases, with 3 bases between them. The CDR3 sequence is CASSQNYGYTF. The DNA for the CDR3 is TGTGCCAGCAGTCAGAACTATGGCTACACCTTC.

The CDR3 reads CASSPGVYAEAFF. For the CDR3, the DNA is TGTGCCAGCAGCCCGGGGGTTTACGCTGAAGCTTTCTTT. The V and J genes are TRBV6-5 and TRBJ1-1; possible D gene TRBD1, 5 bases. CDR1 is MNHEY, CDR2 SVGAGI, per germline. This CDR3 is built from 13 residues. Between the trimmed V and J ends, which lost 6 bases and 6 bases, there was a span of 14 bases.

The chain recombines TRBV4-1 with TRBJ1-3; TRBD1 aligns across 8 bases. CDR1 and CDR2 from the germline V gene are MGHRA and YSYEKL. This CDR3 comprises 17 residues. The ends lost 1 base at V and 4 bases at J; junction bases unmatched: 9. In nucleotides, the CDR3 is TGCGCCAGCAGCCAAGGGGGGACAGGTTCGCGGGGAAACACCATATATTTT. Amino acids: CASSQGGTGSRGNTIYF.

V gene TRBV6-2 or TRBV6-3 combines with J gene TRBJ2-5, with 9 bases fitting TRBD2. The J segment lost 5 bases and the V segment lost 6 bases, leaving 7 bases of the junction unmatched. This CDR3 contains 14 residues. Germline loops: CDR1 MNHEY, CDR2 SVGEGT. The CDR3 spells CASSPGTSHETQYF. The CDR3 region has the DNA TGTGCCAGCAGCCCCGGGACTAGCCACGAGACCCAGTACTTC.

The sample holds a few counts of this clone. The chain uses TRBV27 and TRBJ2-2; TRBD2 might be the D (6 bases). This CDR3 region has 14 residues. The V gene's germline CDR1 is MNHEY and CDR2 SMNVEV (reference sequence). The V and J ends lost 3 bases and 7 bases respectively, with 12 bases between them. CDR3 protein: CASSFGLASGELFF. The CDR3 DNA is TGTGCCAGCAGTTTTGGCCTAGCGAGCGGGGAGCTGTTTTTT.

This clone was recorded once. This sequence joins TRBV9 and TRBJ1-5; D possibly corresponds to TRBD1 (6 bases). This CDR3 spans 14 amino acids. With 4 bases removed from V and 7 bases from J, the gap between germline ends came to 15 bases. Germline lookup yields CDR1 SGDLS and CDR2 YYNGEE. CDR3 loop: CASSMGQFGQPQHF. The CDR3 nucleotides read TGTGCCAGCAGCATGGGACAATTCGGACAGCCCCAGCATTTT.

This chain uses TRBV7-9 with TRBJ1-2, with TRBD1 identical over 7 bases. V was clipped by 3 bases and J by 8 bases; unmatched bases: 9. CDR1 and CDR2 from the germline V gene are SEHNR and FQNEAQ (reference sequence). The CDR3 sequence is 14 residues long. The CDR3: CASSFSVTGSGYTF. CDR3 sequence (DNA): TGTGCCAGCAGCTTTTCTGTGACAGGGAGCGGCTACACCTTC.

As to this clone: The junction and the germline gene differ at one end; a read error may be behind it. CDR3 residues: CASSIIFGQGFLF. The CDR3 DNA reads as TGTGCCAGTAGTATTATATTCGGACAGGGGTTCCTCTTC. This chain uses TRBV19 with TRBJ2-1; 9 bases are shared with TRBD1. The CDR3 has 13 residues. CDR1 and CDR2 from the germline V gene are LNHDA and SQIVND (reference sequence). The full variable domain, with the rest looked up from reference TRBV19 and TRBJ2-1, is DGGITQSPKYLFRKEGQNVTLSCEQNLNHDAMYWYRQDPGQGLRLIYYSQIVNDFQKGDIAEGYSVSREKKESFPLTVTSAQKNPTAFYLCASSIIFGQGFLFGPGTRLTVL.

This chain uses TRBV12-5 with TRBJ2-2; no reliable D call. V was trimmed by 1 base and J by 0 bases, leaving 3 bases between them. CDR3 length: 14 residues. CDR1 LGHNT and CDR2 FRNRAP come from the germline V gene. The CDR3 nucleotides read TGTGCTAGTGGTTTGGCTACGAACACCGGGGAGCTGTTTTTT. Amino acids: CASGLATNTGELFF.

The chain uses TRBV28 and TRBJ1-6; TRBD1 might be the D (5 bases). This CDR3 spans 13 amino acids. V lost 3 bases, J lost 7 bases, and 7 bases lay in between. Germline V gene lookup returns CDR1 MDHEN and CDR2 SYDVKM. The CDR3 loop reads CASSFRGNSPLHF. The CDR3, as DNA: TGTGCCAGCAGTTTCCGGGGGAATTCACCCCTCCACTTT.

This clone was counted once. CDR3 sequence reads: CASSPALASETQYF. In nucleotides, the CDR3 is TGTGCCAGCAGTCCCGCCCTAGCGTCCGAGACCCAGTACTTC. The chain links TRBV28 to TRBJ2-5, with a possible D match to TRBD2 (6 bases). Germline assignment: CDR1 MDHEN and CDR2 SYDVKM. This CDR3 is built from 14 residues. Trimming left V 5 bases short and J 5 bases short, with 15 bases between.

The chain recombines TRBV7-2 with TRBJ1-4; no firm D call. The CDR3 runs to 15 residues. Germline CDR1 is SGHTA and CDR2 is FQGNSA. Trimming removed 5 bases from V and 6 bases from J, with 16 bases in between. The CDR3 loop is CASSPREFVHEKLFF. The DNA for the CDR3 is TGTGCCAGCAGCCCTCGGGAGTTTGTACATGAAAAACTGTTTTTT.

The chain is built from TRBV11-2 and TRBJ2-1; 9 bases map to TRBD1. The trim removed 4 bases at V and 4 bases at J, leaving 8 bases unmatched. The CDR3 loop spans 16 amino acids. Germline assignment: CDR1 SGHAT and CDR2 FQNNGV. DNA for the CDR3: TGTGCCAGCAGCTCCCCCACAGGGGGCCCGTACAATGAGCAGTTCTTC. Protein: CASSSPTGGPYNEQFF. The variable domain in full, with the rest retrieved from reference TRBV11-2 and TRBJ2-1, is EAGVAQSPRYKIIEKRQSVAFWCNPISGHATLYWYQQILGQGPKLLIQFQNNGVVDDSQLPKDRFSAERLKGVDSTLKIQPAKLEDSAVYLCASSSPTGGPYNEQFFGPGTRLTVL.